One sample yielded the 28 T cell receptor beta chains listed below, sequenced in a study of beta chain features in type 1 diabetes. Of the isolated RNA, all was reverse transcribed, and so the sequenced material was expressed TCRB transcripts. Here immunoSEQ multiplex PCR was the method, and the copy in TCRdb shows in-frame clones only, minus some. The sample yields more than 60,000 clones, approximately 59% seen once. The sample consisted of Tregs from blood. Receptors originate from a woman younger than 35 in good health.

This clone occurred a few times. The chain recombines TRBV18 with TRBJ2-2; TRBD2 might be the D (5 bases). Trimming left V 1 base short and J 0 bases short, with 12 bases between. Germline CDR1 is KGHSH and CDR2 is LQKENI. The CDR3 consists of 17 residues. CDR3 protein: CASSPRTRGTNTGELFF. The CDR3 nucleotides read TGTGCCAGCTCACCACGGACTCGGGGTACGAACACCGGGGAGCTGTTTTTT.

DNA of the CDR3: TGTGCCAGTAGCCCTTCCGGGTGGGAGACCCAGTACTTC. The encoded protein is CASSPSGWETQYF. The chain links TRBV19 to TRBJ2-5, with D hard to call. The germline CDR1 and CDR2 sequences are LNHDA and SQIVND (reference sequence). This CDR3 contains 13 residues. V lost 6 bases to trimming and J lost 5 bases, with 13 bases between them.

This chain links TRBV4-1 with TRBJ1-2; 7 bases agree with TRBD1. The junction had 6 bases not matched to a gene; V was cut back by 0 bases and J by 8 bases. The germline gives CDR1 MGHRA, CDR2 YSYEKL. The CDR3 spans 14 residues. The CDR3 coding sequence is TGCGCCAGCAGCCAAGATCTCAGGGGGGAGGGCTACACCTTC. Protein sequence: CASSQDLRGEGYTF.

The rearrangement uses TRBV5-1 and TRBJ1-3; D remains unclear. Trimming left V 3 bases short and J 0 bases short, with 4 bases between. CDR3 length: 13 residues. CDR1 is SGHRS, CDR2 YFSETQ, per germline. CDR3 bases: TGCGCCAGCAGCTCCAACTCTGGAAACACCATATATTTT. Encoded protein: CASSSNSGNTIYF.

This clone was counted only a few times. V gene TRBV4-3 combines with J gene TRBJ2-7; D is perhaps TRBD2 (6 bases). Germline CDR1 and CDR2: LGHNA and YSLEER. The CDR3 spans 16 residues. V dropped 0 bases and J dropped 0 bases, with 12 bases sitting between them. The CDR3 loop reads CASSQEGAGSSYEQYF. DNA of the CDR3: TGCGCCAGCAGCCAAGAAGGGGCGGGGAGCTCCTACGAGCAGTACTTC.

The V gene is TRBV19, the J gene TRBJ2-6, with a weak D call TRBD1 (5 bases). Germline CDR1 and CDR2: LNHDA and SQIVND (reference sequence). Trimming took 4 bases from V and 2 from J, leaving 9 bases between them. The CDR3 spans 15 residues. Written as DNA, the CDR3 is TGTGCCAGTAGTAAGGACATTGCTGGGGCCAACGTCCTGACTTTC. Translated: CASSKDIAGANVLTF. Complete variable domain (other parts from reference TRBV19 and TRBJ2-6): DGGITQSPKYLFRKEGQNVTLSCEQNLNHDAMYWYRQDPGQGLRLIYYSQIVNDFQKGDIAEGYSVSREKKESFPLTVTSAQKNPTAFYLCASSKDIAGANVLTFGAGSRLTVL.

This clone was detected once. The chain couples TRBV7-9 to TRBJ2-2; weak D call: TRBD1 (7 bases). Per the germline V gene, CDR1 is SEHNR and CDR2 is FQNEAQ (reference sequence). The CDR3 runs 15 residues. Trimming left V 4 bases short and J 5 bases short, with 14 bases between. CDR3 loop: CASSSNQGGTGELFF. CDR3 sequence (DNA): TGTGCCAGCAGCTCAAACCAGGGGGGAACCGGGGAGCTGTTTTTT.

The V gene is TRBV5-1, the J gene TRBJ1-1, with D hard to call. Germline-derived CDR1 and CDR2 are SGHRS and YFSETQ. V was cut by 5 bases and J by 10 bases, with 24 bases left in between. This CDR3 is built from 15 residues. CDR3 amino acids: CASSRVTSGERGAFF. Written as DNA, the CDR3 is TGCGCCAGCAGTAGGGTCACGTCGGGCGAACGGGGAGCTTTCTTT.

This clone was counted between two and nine times. The chain combines TRBV4-3 with TRBJ2-2, with 11 bases aligning to TRBD2. V trimming: 1 base; J trimming: 0 bases; junction bases outside the gene matches: 4. CDR3 size: 18 residues. In germline, CDR1 is LGHNA, CDR2 YSLEER. The CDR3 loop reads CASSQVLAGGSNTGELFF. Here the CDR3 DNA reads TGCGCCAGCAGCCAAGTTCTAGCGGGGGGCTCGAACACCGGGGAGCTGTTTTTT.

The chain joins TRBV7-2 to TRBJ2-7; 8 nucleotides agree with TRBD1. The length of the CDR3 is 15 residues. Germline CDR1 and CDR2: SGHTA and FQGNSA. J lost 0 bases, V lost 5 bases, and 6 bases had no gene match. CDR3 loop: CASSRDRSSSYEQYF. CDR3 coding DNA: TGTGCCAGCAGCCGGGACAGGTCCAGCTCCTACGAGCAGTACTTC.

This clone showed up just once. The rearrangement uses TRBV10-2 and TRBJ1-2; 9 positions agree with TRBD1. The ends lost 6 bases at V and 3 bases at J; junction bases unmatched: 2. This CDR3 contains 13 residues. Germline V gene sequence: CDR1 WSHSY, CDR2 SAAADI. In nucleotides, the CDR3 is TGCGCCAGCAGCCGACAGGGGGACTATGGCTACACCTTC. Translated: CASSRQGDYGYTF.

The genes are TRBV7-2 and TRBJ2-5; TRBD1 aligns across 8 bases. This CDR3 comprises 17 residues. The junction had 18 bases not matched to a gene; V was cut back by 8 bases and J by 4 bases. The germline CDR1 and CDR2 sequences are SGHTA and FQGNSA. CDR3 nucleotide sequence: TGTGCCAGCGTTTCTCAGTCCGGTTCAGGGGGCCGAGAGACCCAGTACTTC. Its translation is CASVSQSGSGGRETQYF. The full variable domain, completed using reference TRBV7-2 and TRBJ2-5, is GAGVSQSPSNKVTEKGKDVELRCDPISGHTALYWYRQSLGQGLEFLIYFQGNSAPDKSGLPSDRFSAERTGGSVSTLTIQRTQQEDSAVYLCASVSQSGSGGRETQYFGPGTRLLVL.

This sequence joins TRBV7-2 and TRBJ2-5, with TRBD1 matching over 8 bases. Germline trimming cut 6 bases from V and 0 bases from J; bases unmatched to any gene: 0. The CDR3 is 13 residues long. The V gene's germline CDR1 is SGHTA and CDR2 FQGNSA. The CDR3 region is CASRTGDQETQYF. CDR3 in DNA: TGTGCCAGCAGGACAGGGGACCAAGAGACCCAGTACTTC.

The CDR3 reads CASRDLGQGNTEAFF. The CDR3 coding sequence is TGTGCCAGCCGCGACTTGGGACAGGGGAACACTGAAGCTTTCTTT. The chain employs TRBV6-1 and TRBJ1-1, with 9 nucleotides matching TRBD1. Unmatched junction bases numbered 8, after V lost 8 bases and J lost 1 base. Germline assignment: CDR1 MNHNS and CDR2 SASEGT. The CDR3 totals 15 residues.

The CDR3 loop reads CAWSEGLPSYQETQYF. The CDR3 DNA is TGTGCCTGGAGTGAGGGACTTCCGTCGTACCAAGAGACCCAGTACTTC. This chain links TRBV30 with TRBJ2-5, with D possibly TRBD2 on 6 matching bases. V lost 1 base and J lost 0, with 15 bases in between. The CDR3 covers 16 residues. Germline CDR1 GTSNPN, CDR2 SVGIG (reference sequence). Variable domain in full (rest from reference TRBV30 and TRBJ2-5): SQTIHQWPATLVQPVGSPLSLECTVEGTSNPNLYWYRQAAGRGLQLLFYSVGIGQISSEVPQNLSASRPQDRQFILSSKKLLLSDSGFYLCAWSEGLPSYQETQYFGPGTRLLVL.

This clone occurred a few times. The J gene is TRBJ2-1, the V gene TRBV5-1; 10 nucleotides align to TRBD2. Losses at the gene ends were 0 bases for V and 7 bases for J; bases not matched to a gene: 13. Per the germline V gene, CDR1 is SGHRS and CDR2 is YFSETQ. The CDR3 is 18 amino acids. CDR3: CASSLAASGSGGPNEQFF. In nucleotides, the CDR3 is TGCGCCAGCAGCTTGGCTGCTAGCGGGAGTGGGGGCCCAAATGAGCAGTTCTTC.

The J gene is TRBJ1-1, the V gene TRBV10-3; 8 nucleotides agree with TRBD1. Germline lookup yields CDR1 ENHRY and CDR2 SYGVKD. The CDR3 is 15 residues long. V shed 6 bases, J shed 3 bases, and the junction held 9 bases outside the gene matches. The CDR3 DNA reads TGTGCCATCAGGGCCTGGGAGGACAGGGACACTGAAGCTTTCTTT. This translates into CAIRAWEDRDTEAFF.

The rearrangement joins TRBV5-1 to TRBJ2-5; D is perhaps TRBD1 (6 bases). The CDR3 contains 15 residues. V was trimmed by 1 base and J by 1 base, leaving 11 bases between them. Germline V gene data show CDR1 as SGHRS and CDR2 as YFSETQ. CDR3 in amino acids: CASSLQGQPQETQYF. The CDR3 DNA follows: TGCGCCAGCAGCTTGCAAGGACAGCCCCAAGAGACCCAGTACTTC.

The chain has TRBV6-6 and TRBJ1-5; 7 bases align to TRBD1. V gave up 2 bases and J gave up 7 bases; unmatched junction bases: 8. The CDR3 consists of 15 residues. Germline V lookup: CDR1 MNHNY, CDR2 SVGAGI (reference sequence). CDR3 protein: CASSYTKGASQPQHF. The CDR3 nucleotides read TGTGCCAGCAGTTACACTAAGGGGGCCAGCCAGCCCCAGCATTTT.

The gene calls are TRBV7-2 and TRBJ1-3; TRBD1 is a possible D gene (6 bases). CDR1 SGHTA and CDR2 FQGNSA come from the germline V gene. V lost 5 bases, J lost 0 bases, and 11 bases lay in between. This CDR3 has 15 residues. The CDR3, as DNA: TGTGCCAGCAGCCCCCAGACAGGCTCTGGAAACACCATATATTTT. As protein: CASSPQTGSGNTIYF.

V gene TRBV6-5 combines with J gene TRBJ2-4; no reliable D call. V was pared by 2 bases and J by 4 bases, with 15 bases between. This CDR3 is built from 16 residues. CDR1 MNHEY and CDR2 SVGAGI come from the germline V gene. This chain's CDR3 is CASSYISGGKKNIQYF. CDR3 bases: TGTGCCAGCAGTTACATATCAGGTGGAAAGAAAAACATTCAGTACTTC.

The rearrangement links TRBV6-1 to TRBJ2-3; the match to TRBD1 covers 7 bases. Germline trimming cut 10 bases from V and 1 base from J; bases unmatched to any gene: 5. Germline loops: CDR1 MNHNS, CDR2 SASEGT. CDR3 length equals 13 residues. Here the CDR3 reads CATHRGGTDTQYF. CDR3 DNA: TGTGCCACCCACAGGGGTGGCACAGATACGCAGTATTTT.

The genes are TRBV7-2 and TRBJ2-7; TRBD2 matches 11 bases. V lost 3 bases to trimming and J lost 8 bases; unmatched junction nucleotides: 3. The CDR3 consists of 13 residues. CDR1 and CDR2 from the germline V gene are SGHTA and FQGNSA. CDR3 nucleotides: TGTGCCAGCAGCTTTAGCGGGGGGGGCCAGCAGTACTTC. Amino acids: CASSFSGGGQQYF. Full variable domain (missing parts from reference TRBV7-2 and TRBJ2-7): GAGVSQSPSNKVTEKGKDVELRCDPISGHTALYWYRQSLGQGLEFLIYFQGNSAPDKSGLPSDRFSAERTGGSVSTLTIQRTQQEDSAVYLCASSFSGGGQQYFGPGTRLTVT.

The sample holds a few counts of this clone. The J gene is TRBJ2-5, the V gene TRBV5-5, with TRBD2 matching over 7 bases. This CDR3 is built from 14 residues. With 1 base clipped from V and 0 bases from J, the junction kept 0 bases outside the gene matches. Germline V gene data show CDR1 as SGHKS and CDR2 as YYEKEE (reference sequence). CDR3 sequence reads: CASSLTSDQETQYF. CDR3 coding DNA: TGTGCCAGCAGCTTGACTAGCGACCAAGAGACCCAGTACTTC. The full variable domain, its missing parts supplied by reference TRBV5-5 and TRBJ2-5, is DAGVTQSPTHLIKTRGQQVTLRCSPISGHKSVSWYQQVLGQGPQFIFQYYEKEERGRGNFPDRFSARQFPNYSSELNVNALLLGDSALYLCASSLTSDQETQYFGPGTRLLVL.

The rearrangement uses TRBV5-1 and TRBJ1-5; D gene uncertain. This CDR3 spans 14 amino acids. V dropped 2 bases and J dropped 5 bases, with 11 bases sitting between them. CDR1 is SGHRS, CDR2 YFSETQ, per germline. CDR3 nucleotide sequence: TGCGCCAGCAGCTTAATGACCGGGGATCAGCCCCAGCATTTT. It is translated as CASSLMTGDQPQHF.

This clone was found a few times. The rearrangement joins TRBV5-1 to TRBJ2-2, with D perhaps matching TRBD1 (5 bases). V was trimmed by 0 bases and J by 2 bases, leaving 11 bases between them. This CDR3 has 16 residues. Germline V CDR1 and CDR2: SGHRS, YFSETQ. The CDR3 reads CASSLARASNTGELFF. CDR3 bases: TGCGCCAGCAGCTTGGCCAGGGCCAGCAACACCGGGGAGCTGTTTTTT. Combining the CDR3 with reference TRBV5-1 and TRBJ2-2 gives the whole variable domain KAGVTQTPRYLIKTRGQQVTLSCSPISGHRSVSWYQQTPGQGLQFLFEYFSETQRNKGNFPGRFSGRQFSNSRSEMNVSTLELGDSALYLCASSLARASNTGELFFGEGSRLTVL.

This rearrangement joins TRBV19 to TRBJ1-4; the D is unclear. The CDR3 is 14 residues long. Deletions cut 7 bases from V and 1 base from J, with 10 bases between. The germline V gene encodes CDR1 LNHDA and CDR2 SQIVND (reference sequence). CDR3 coding DNA: TGTGCCAGTACCATACCGGGAACTAATGAAAAACTGTTTTTT. Translating gives CASTIPGTNEKLFF.

The chain couples TRBV2 to TRBJ2-5; 8 bases line up with TRBD2. Germline trimming cut 6 bases from V and 5 bases from J; bases unmatched to any gene: 8. Germline V gene lookup returns CDR1 SNHLY and CDR2 FYNNEI. This CDR3 has 14 residues. The CDR3 DNA sequence: TGTGCCAGCAGATACGGGGGGGCTGGGGAGACCCAGTACTTC. Translating it yields CASRYGGAGETQYF.